Detailed here is one T cell receptor beta chain. What it binds is not known. The libraries were made with immunoSEQ version 4 in survey mode. Genomic DNA was diluted to 9 to 10 ng/uL, up to 1 ug per sample. Data came from immunoSEQ multiplex PCR; TCRdb stores just in-frame clones and leaves some out. The profile covers some 20,000 clones, with less than 65% appearing a single time and approximately 8.4% taken by the ten largest. Deletions cut 4 bases from V and 7 bases from J, with 17 bases between. This CDR3 region has 14 residues. Germline V lookup: CDR1 SGHRS, CDR2 YFSETQ. This specimen comes from a study of persistence of HIV-infected CD4 T cells. The stimulus was lysate of CMV-infected fibroblasts, around 9.3 ug/mL. Sorting of responding CD4+ T cells relied on upregulated CD40 ligand together with CD69.

This TCR derives from an adult woman with HIV who was CMV-seropositive. The specimen comprised CD4+ T cells sorted from PBMCs after roughly 17-hour stimulation, sampled from a patient who received antiretroviral therapy. The genes are TRBV5-1 and TRBJ1-2; D unresolved. The CDR3 region has the DNA TGCGCCAGCAGCCTCGCGGGAATGCCGGTTGGCTACACCTTC. Its protein is CASSLAGMPVGYTF.